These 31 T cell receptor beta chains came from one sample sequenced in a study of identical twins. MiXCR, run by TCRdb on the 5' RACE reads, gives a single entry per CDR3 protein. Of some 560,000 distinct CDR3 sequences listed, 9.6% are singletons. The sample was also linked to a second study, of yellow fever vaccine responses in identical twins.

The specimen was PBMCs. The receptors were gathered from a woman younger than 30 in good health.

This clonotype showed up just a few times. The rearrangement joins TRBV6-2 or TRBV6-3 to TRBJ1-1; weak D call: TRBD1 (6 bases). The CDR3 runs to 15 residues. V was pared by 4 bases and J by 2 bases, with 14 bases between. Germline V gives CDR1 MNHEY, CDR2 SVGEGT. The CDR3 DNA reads TGTGCCAGCAGTTTCTTCGGGACAACAAACACTGAAGCTTTCTTT. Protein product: CASSFFGTTNTEAFF.

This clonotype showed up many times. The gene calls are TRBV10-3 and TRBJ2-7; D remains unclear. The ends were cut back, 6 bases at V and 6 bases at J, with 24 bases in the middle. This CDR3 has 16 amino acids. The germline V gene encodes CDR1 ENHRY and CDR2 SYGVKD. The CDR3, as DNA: TGTGCCATCAGCGAGCCAGTTTCTCGGAGCTTTCGCGAGCAGTACTTC. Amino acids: CAISEPVSRSFREQYF.

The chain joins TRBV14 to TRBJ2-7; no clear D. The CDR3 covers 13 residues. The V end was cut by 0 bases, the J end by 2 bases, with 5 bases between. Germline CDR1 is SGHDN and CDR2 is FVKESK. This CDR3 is CASSQDWTYEQYF. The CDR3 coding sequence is TGTGCCAGCAGCCAAGATTGGACCTACGAGCAGTACTTC.

The CDR3 here is CASRVLAGVSNEQFF. In nucleotides, the CDR3 is TGTGCCAGCAGAGTGCTAGCGGGGGTCAGCAATGAGCAGTTCTTC. The rearrangement uses TRBV2 and TRBJ2-1; 10 bases fit TRBD2. The V segment lost 6 bases and the J segment 6 bases; nucleotides outside the gene matches: 8. Germline V gene data show CDR1 as SNHLY and CDR2 as FYNNEI. The CDR3 has 15 amino acids.

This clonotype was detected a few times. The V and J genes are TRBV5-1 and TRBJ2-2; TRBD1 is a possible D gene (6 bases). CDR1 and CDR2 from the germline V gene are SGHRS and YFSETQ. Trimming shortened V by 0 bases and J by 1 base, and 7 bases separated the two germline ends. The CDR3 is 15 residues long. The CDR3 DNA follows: TGCGCCAGCAGCTTGGAGACAGGGAACACCGGGGAGCTGTTTTTT. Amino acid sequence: CASSLETGNTGELFF. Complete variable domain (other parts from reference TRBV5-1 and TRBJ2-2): KAGVTQTPRYLIKTRGQQVTLSCSPISGHRSVSWYQQTPGQGLQFLFEYFSETQRNKGNFPGRFSGRQFSNSRSEMNVSTLELGDSALYLCASSLETGNTGELFFGEGSRLTVL.

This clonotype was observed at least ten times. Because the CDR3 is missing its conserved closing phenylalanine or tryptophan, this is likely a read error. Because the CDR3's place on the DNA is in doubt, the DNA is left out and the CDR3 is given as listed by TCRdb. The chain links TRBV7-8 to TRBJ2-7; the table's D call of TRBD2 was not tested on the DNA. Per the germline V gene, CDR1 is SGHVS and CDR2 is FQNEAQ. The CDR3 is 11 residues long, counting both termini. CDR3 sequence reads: CASSSGWELRS.

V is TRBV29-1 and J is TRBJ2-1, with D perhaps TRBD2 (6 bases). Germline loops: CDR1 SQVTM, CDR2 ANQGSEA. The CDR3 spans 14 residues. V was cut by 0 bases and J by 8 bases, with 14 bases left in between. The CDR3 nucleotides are TGCAGCGTTGAAGATCAATCACTAGCCGATGAGCAGTTCTTC. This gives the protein CSVEDQSLADEQFF.

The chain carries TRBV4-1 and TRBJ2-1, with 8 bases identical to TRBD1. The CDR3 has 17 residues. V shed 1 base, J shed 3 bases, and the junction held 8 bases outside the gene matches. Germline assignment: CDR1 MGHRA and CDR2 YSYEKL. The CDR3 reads CASSQVLVGTGYNEQFF. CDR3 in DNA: TGCGCCAGCAGCCAAGTCTTAGTCGGGACAGGCTACAATGAGCAGTTCTTC.

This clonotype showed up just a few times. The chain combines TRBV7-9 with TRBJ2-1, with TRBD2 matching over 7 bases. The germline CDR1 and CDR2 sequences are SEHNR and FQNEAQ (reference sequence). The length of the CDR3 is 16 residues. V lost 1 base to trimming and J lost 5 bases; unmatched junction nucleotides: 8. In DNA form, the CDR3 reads TGTGCCAGCAGCTTAGTAAGAGCGGGGCGGAACAATGAGCAGTTCTTC. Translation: CASSLVRAGRNNEQFF.

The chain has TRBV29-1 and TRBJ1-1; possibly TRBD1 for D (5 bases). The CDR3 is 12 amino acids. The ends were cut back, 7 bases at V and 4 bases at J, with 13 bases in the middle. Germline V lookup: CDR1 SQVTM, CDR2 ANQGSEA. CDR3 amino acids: CSGRRRGTEAFF. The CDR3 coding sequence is TGCAGCGGCCGGAGGAGGGGCACTGAAGCTTTCTTT.

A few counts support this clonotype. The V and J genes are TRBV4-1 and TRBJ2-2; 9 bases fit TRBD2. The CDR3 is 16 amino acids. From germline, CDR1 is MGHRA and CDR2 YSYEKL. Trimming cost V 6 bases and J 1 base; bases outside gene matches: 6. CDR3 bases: TGCGCCAGCAGGTCCCTGACTAGCGGGAACACCGGGGAGCTGTTTTTT. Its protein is CASRSLTSGNTGELFF.

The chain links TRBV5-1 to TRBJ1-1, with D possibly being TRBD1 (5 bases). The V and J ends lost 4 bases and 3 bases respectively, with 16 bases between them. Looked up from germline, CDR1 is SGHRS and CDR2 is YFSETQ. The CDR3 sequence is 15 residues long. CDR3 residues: CASSDLQGLDTEAFF. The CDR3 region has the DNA TGCGCCAGCAGCGATCTCCAGGGTTTGGACACTGAAGCTTTCTTT.

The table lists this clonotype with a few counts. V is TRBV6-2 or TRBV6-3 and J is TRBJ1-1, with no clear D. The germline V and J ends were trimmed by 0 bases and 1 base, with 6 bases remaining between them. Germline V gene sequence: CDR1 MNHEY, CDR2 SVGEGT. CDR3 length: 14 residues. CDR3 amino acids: CASSYSLANTEAFF. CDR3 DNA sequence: TGTGCCAGCAGTTACTCGCTCGCGAACACTGAAGCTTTCTTT.

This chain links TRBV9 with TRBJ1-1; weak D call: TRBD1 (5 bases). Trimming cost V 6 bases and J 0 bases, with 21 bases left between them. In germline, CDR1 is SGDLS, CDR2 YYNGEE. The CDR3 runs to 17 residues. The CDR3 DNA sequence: TGTGCCAGCACCCCAGGGATGGGACCAGCAATGAACACTGAAGCTTTCTTT. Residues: CASTPGMGPAMNTEAFF.

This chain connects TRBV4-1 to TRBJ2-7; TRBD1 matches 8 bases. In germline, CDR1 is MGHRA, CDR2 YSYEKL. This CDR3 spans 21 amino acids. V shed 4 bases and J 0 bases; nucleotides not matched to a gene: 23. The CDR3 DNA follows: TGCGCCAGCAGCCGCCGACCCGAGGCGGACAGGGAGGATGGGCCCTCCTACGAGCAGTACTTC. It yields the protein CASSRRPEADREDGPSYEQYF.

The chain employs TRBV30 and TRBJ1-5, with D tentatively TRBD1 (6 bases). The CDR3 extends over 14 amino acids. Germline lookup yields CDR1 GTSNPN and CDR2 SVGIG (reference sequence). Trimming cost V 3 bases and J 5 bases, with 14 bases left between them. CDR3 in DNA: TGTGCCTGGAGCGCCGACAGGAGGGATCAGCCCCAGCATTTT. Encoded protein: CAWSADRRDQPQHF.

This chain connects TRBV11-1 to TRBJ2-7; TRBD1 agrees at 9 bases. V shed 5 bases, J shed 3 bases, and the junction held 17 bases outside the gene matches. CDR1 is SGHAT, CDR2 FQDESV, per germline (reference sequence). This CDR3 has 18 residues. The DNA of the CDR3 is TGTGCCAGCAGCACCCCTGGGGGGACAGGGATTTCAGGCTACGAGCAGTACTTC. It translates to CASSTPGGTGISGYEQYF.

The CDR3 region has the DNA TGTGCCAGCAGTCCCAGGGGGCAGTACACAGATACGCAGTATTTT. Its protein product is CASSPRGQYTDTQYF. The V and J genes are TRBV6-1 and TRBJ2-3, with 8 bases fitting TRBD1. The junction had 6 bases not matched to a gene; V was cut back by 5 bases and J by 2 bases. Germline assignment: CDR1 MNHNS and CDR2 SASEGT. The CDR3 runs to 15 residues.

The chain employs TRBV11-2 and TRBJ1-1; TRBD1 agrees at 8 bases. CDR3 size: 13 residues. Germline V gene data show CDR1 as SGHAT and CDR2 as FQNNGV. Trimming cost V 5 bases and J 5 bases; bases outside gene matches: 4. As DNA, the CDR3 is TGTGCCAGCAGCGGGGACAGGCTTACTGAAGCTTTCTTT. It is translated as CASSGDRLTEAFF.

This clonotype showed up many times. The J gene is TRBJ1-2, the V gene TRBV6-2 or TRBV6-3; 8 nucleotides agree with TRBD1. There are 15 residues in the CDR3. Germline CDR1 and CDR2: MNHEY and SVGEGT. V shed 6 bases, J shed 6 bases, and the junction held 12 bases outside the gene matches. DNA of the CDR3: TGTGCCAGCAGGAAATCCGACAGGGGCGCCAATGGCTACACCTTC. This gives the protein CASRKSDRGANGYTF.

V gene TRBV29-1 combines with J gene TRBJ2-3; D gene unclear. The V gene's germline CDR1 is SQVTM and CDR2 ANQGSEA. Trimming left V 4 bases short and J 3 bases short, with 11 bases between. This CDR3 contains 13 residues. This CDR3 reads CSVVPMGTDTQYF. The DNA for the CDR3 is TGCAGCGTTGTCCCGATGGGGACAGATACGCAGTATTTT.

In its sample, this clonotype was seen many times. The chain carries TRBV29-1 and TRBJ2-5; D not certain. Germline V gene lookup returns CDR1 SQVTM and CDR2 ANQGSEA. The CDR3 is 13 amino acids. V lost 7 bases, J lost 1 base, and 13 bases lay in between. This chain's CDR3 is CSARPLAQETQYF. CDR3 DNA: TGCAGCGCCCGACCTTTAGCCCAAGAGACCCAGTACTTC. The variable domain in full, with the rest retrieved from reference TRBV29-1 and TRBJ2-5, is SAVISQKPSRDICQRGTSLTIQCQVDSQVTMMFWYRQQPGQSLTLIATANQGSEATYESGFVIDKFPISRPNLTFSTLTVSNMSPEDSSIYLCSARPLAQETQYFGPGTRLLVL.

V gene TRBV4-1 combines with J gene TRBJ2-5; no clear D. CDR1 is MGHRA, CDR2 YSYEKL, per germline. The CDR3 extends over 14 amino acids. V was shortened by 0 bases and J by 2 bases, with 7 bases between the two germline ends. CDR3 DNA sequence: TGCGCCAGCAGCCAAGATGGCAGTCAAGAGACCCAGTACTTC. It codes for CASSQDGSQETQYF.

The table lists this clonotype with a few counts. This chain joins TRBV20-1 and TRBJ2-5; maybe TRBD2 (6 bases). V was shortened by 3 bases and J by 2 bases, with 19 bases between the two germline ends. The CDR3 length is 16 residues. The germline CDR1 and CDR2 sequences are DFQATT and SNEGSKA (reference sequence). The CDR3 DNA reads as TGCAGTGCTAGGGGCCCCGGGATTCGGGGGCAAGAGACCCAGTACTTC. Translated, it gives CSARGPGIRGQETQYF.

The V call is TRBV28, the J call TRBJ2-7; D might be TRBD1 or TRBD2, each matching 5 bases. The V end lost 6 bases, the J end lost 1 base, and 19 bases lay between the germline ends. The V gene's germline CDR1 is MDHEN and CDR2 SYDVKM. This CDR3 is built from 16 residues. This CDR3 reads CASSPSDPGRSYEQYF. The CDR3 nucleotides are TGTGCCAGCAGCCCCTCCGACCCGGGACGGTCCTACGAGCAGTACTTC.

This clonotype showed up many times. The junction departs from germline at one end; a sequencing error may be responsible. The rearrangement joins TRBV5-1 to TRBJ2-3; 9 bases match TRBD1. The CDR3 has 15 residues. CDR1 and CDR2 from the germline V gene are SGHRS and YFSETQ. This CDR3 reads CASSLGDRATDTQYF. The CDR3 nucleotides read TGTGCCAGCAGCTTAGGGGACAGGGCAACAGATACGCAGTATTTT.

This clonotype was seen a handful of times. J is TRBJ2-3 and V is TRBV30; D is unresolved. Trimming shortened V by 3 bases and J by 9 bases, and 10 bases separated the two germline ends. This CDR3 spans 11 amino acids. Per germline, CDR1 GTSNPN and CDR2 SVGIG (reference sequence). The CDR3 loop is CAWSAQPTQYF. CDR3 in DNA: TGTGCCTGGAGCGCCCAGCCCACGCAGTATTTT.

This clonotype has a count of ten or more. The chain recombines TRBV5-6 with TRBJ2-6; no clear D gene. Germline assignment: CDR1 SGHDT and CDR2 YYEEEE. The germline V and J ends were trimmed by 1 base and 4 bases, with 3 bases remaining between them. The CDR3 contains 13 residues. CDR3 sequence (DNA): TGTGCCAGCAGCTTGATCGGGGCCAACGTCCTGACTTTC. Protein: CASSLIGANVLTF.

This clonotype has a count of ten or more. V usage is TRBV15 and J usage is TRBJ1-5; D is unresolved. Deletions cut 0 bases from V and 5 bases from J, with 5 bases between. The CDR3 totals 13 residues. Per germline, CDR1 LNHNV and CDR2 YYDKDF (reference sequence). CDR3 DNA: TGTGCCACCAGCAGAGAGGCAGATCAGCCCCAGCATTTT. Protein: CATSREADQPQHF.

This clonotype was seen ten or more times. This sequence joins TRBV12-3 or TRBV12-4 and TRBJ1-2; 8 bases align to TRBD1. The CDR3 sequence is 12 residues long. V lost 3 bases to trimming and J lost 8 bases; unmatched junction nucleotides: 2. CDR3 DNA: TGTGCCAGCAGTTTGACAGGGGAAGGCTACACCTTC. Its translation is CASSLTGEGYTF.

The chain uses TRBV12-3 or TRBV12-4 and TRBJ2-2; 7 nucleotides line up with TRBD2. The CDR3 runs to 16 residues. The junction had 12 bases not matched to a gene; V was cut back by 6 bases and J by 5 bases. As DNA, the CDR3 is TGTGCCAGCAGCGGCCTGGGGCTAGCGGTTACCGGGGAGCTGTTTTTT. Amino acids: CASSGLGLAVTGELFF.